The 21 T cell receptor beta chains in this list originate from one sample, sequenced in a study of vaccination effects on CD4 cells after COVID-19. What these receptors recognize is not known. Before sequencing took place, the ViraFEST assay used viral peptide pools to expand antigen-specific CD4+ T cells. Investigators separated out CD4+ T cells once around 11 days of culture had passed. Vaccine recipients lacked prior SARS-CoV-2 infection and had negative nucleocapsid antibodies. Clones were read by immunoSEQ multiplex PCR, and TCRdb kept only the in-frame ones, dropping some. The sample lists about 73,000 clones; 65% to 80% were seen once. The sequences come from CD4+ T cells from PBMCs cultured with HCoV-NL63 spike peptides, collected before COVID-19 vaccination. Receptor source: a human donor who received a COVID-19 vaccine.

This clone was observed a few times. The V and J genes are TRBV6-7 and TRBJ2-4, with 9 bases that match TRBD1. TRBV6-7 is assigned to the ORF class and has an uncertain function. J was trimmed by 9 bases and V by 7 bases; bases with no gene match: 7. The CDR3 is made up of 13 amino acids. In DNA, the CDR3 is TGTGCCAGCAACGGGGACAGGGCTTGCATTCAGTACTTC. It translates to CASNGDRACIQYF.

The rearrangement links TRBV6-5 to TRBJ1-5, with D unclear. The germline V gene has CDR1 MNHEY and CDR2 SVGAGI. Trimming removed 7 bases from V and 0 bases from J, with 7 bases in between. The CDR3 contains 13 residues. CDR3 amino acids: CASTAYSNQPQHF. The CDR3 nucleotides read TGTGCCAGCACCGCCTATAGCAATCAGCCCCAGCATTTT.

The gene calls are TRBV5-1 and TRBJ2-5, with a tentative D call TRBD1 (5 bases). The V and J ends lost 1 base and 1 base respectively, with 5 bases between them. This CDR3 region has 13 residues. CDR1 and CDR2 (germline): SGHRS, YFSETQ. CDR3 protein: CASSLQGQETQYF. The CDR3 nucleotides read TGCGCCAGCAGCTTGCAGGGCCAAGAGACCCAGTACTTC.

The chain carries TRBV14 and TRBJ2-2; TRBD2 aligns across 7 bases. Trimming at V came to 1 base and at J to 3 bases, leaving 2 bases not matched to a gene. Germline lookup yields CDR1 SGHDN and CDR2 FVKESK. The CDR3 runs to 15 residues. CDR3 amino acids: CASSQVGGYTGELFF. CDR3 DNA: TGTGCCAGCAGCCAAGTCGGGGGGTACACCGGGGAGCTGTTTTTT. Variable domain in full (rest from reference TRBV14 and TRBJ2-2): EAGVTQFPSHSVIEKGQTVTLRCDPISGHDNLYWYRRVMGKEIKFLLHFVKESKQDESGMPNNRFLAERTGGTYSTLKVQPAELEDSGVYFCASSQVGGYTGELFFGEGSRLTVL.

The chain is built from TRBV7-2 and TRBJ1-2, with D unclear. Germline values: CDR1 SGHTA, CDR2 FQGNSA. The CDR3 is 13 residues long. Trimming pared 3 bases from V and 0 bases from J, leaving 5 bases between. CDR3 amino acids: CASSLAANYGYTF. The CDR3 bases are TGTGCCAGCAGCTTGGCAGCTAACTATGGCTACACCTTC.

This sequence joins TRBV28 and TRBJ2-1; D is possibly TRBD1 (6 bases). The CDR3 is made up of 14 amino acids. The V and J ends lost 5 bases and 5 bases respectively, with 13 bases between them. Germline CDR1 and CDR2: MDHEN and SYDVKM. The CDR3 sequence: CASSRGGEDNEQFF. The CDR3 DNA follows: TGTGCCAGCAGTCGAGGGGGAGAGGACAATGAGCAGTTCTTC.

The V call is TRBV5-6, the J call TRBJ1-5; unclear D gene. The CDR3 sequence is 14 residues long. V lost 1 base, J lost 6 bases, and 11 bases lay in between. Germline V gene sequence: CDR1 SGHDT, CDR2 YYEEEE. The CDR3 spells CASSLRTGSQPQHF. The CDR3 region has the DNA TGTGCCAGCAGCTTGAGAACCGGGAGTCAGCCCCAGCATTTT.

The genes are TRBV7-2 and TRBJ2-2, with 15 bases matching TRBD2. This CDR3 is 16 amino acids long. CDR1 is SGHTA and CDR2 is FQGNSA in the germline V gene. The V segment lost 4 bases and the J segment 9 bases; nucleotides outside the gene matches: 6. CDR3 sequence (DNA): TGTGCCAGCAGCTCCGGACTAGCGGGGGGGGAGCGGGAGCTGTTTTTT. Amino acid sequence: CASSSGLAGGERELFF.

The chain carries TRBV5-1 and TRBJ2-3; D perhaps matches TRBD2 (7 bases). Trimming removed 2 bases at V and 2 bases at J, with 15 bases between. This CDR3 has 16 residues. Germline loops: CDR1 SGHRS, CDR2 YFSETQ. CDR3 in DNA: TGCGCCAGCAGCTTTATTAGGGGGGGGGCCACAGATACGCAGTATTTT. Translated, it gives CASSFIRGGATDTQYF.

J is TRBJ1-2 and V is TRBV6-5, with TRBD1 matching 8 bases. CDR3 length: 14 amino acids. The V and J ends lost 6 bases and 6 bases, in that order; junction bases with no gene match: 9. Germline V CDR1 and CDR2: MNHEY, SVGAGI. The CDR3 nucleotides read TGTGCCAGCAGGGAGACAGGGGCTTTTGATGGCTACACCTTC. Translated: CASRETGAFDGYTF.

This chain joins TRBV18 and TRBJ2-2; 8 bases match TRBD1. Germline V gene data show CDR1 as KGHSH and CDR2 as LQKENI. Losses at the gene ends were 2 bases for V and 0 bases for J; bases not matched to a gene: 5. The CDR3 is made up of 17 amino acids. Here the CDR3 reads CASSPSLGQANTGELFF. CDR3 DNA sequence: TGTGCCAGCTCACCAAGCCTGGGACAGGCGAACACCGGGGAGCTGTTTTTT.

V is TRBV5-5 and J is TRBJ1-1, with D perhaps matching TRBD1 (5 bases). Per germline, CDR1 SGHKS and CDR2 YYEKEE (reference sequence). The ends were cut back, 4 bases at V and 1 base at J, with 8 bases in the middle. The length of the CDR3 is 13 residues. CDR3 protein: CASSLDTNTEAFF. The CDR3 DNA is TGTGCCAGCAGCCTGGACACGAACACTGAAGCTTTCTTT.

J is TRBJ2-1 and V is TRBV9; 10 nucleotides align to TRBD2. The germline V gene has CDR1 SGDLS and CDR2 YYNGEE. This CDR3 has 17 amino acids. Trimming removed 4 bases from V and 3 bases from J; junction bases left unmatched: 10. The CDR3 here is CASSRVSGGTLYNEQFF. The CDR3 DNA reads as TGTGCCAGCAGCCGAGTTAGCGGGGGGACTCTCTACAATGAGCAGTTCTTC.

The chain links TRBV27 to TRBJ1-1, with 7 bases lining up with TRBD1. The CDR3 covers 15 residues. J gave up 4 bases and V 3 bases, and 8 bases lay outside the gene matches. Germline V CDR1 and CDR2: MNHEY, SMNVEV (reference sequence). The CDR3 region is CASSFRRGQGTEAFF. For the CDR3, the DNA is TGTGCCAGCAGTTTTCGGAGGGGGCAAGGCACTGAAGCTTTCTTT.

CDR3 nucleotides: TGTGCCAGCAGCCTAAGGTCTGAAGGGAAAGGATCACCCCTCCACTTT. This sequence encodes CASSLRSEGKGSPLHF. This chain joins TRBV7-8 and TRBJ1-6; D not resolved. Trimming stripped 5 bases from V and 10 bases from J, with 21 bases between. Germline values: CDR1 SGHVS, CDR2 FQNEAQ. The CDR3 totals 16 residues.

The chain has TRBV7-7 and TRBJ2-5; perhaps TRBD2 as D (5 bases). Germline lookup yields CDR1 SSHAT and CDR2 FNYEAQ (reference sequence). CDR3 length equals 13 residues. The V and J ends lost 5 bases and 7 bases respectively, with 14 bases between them. DNA of the CDR3: TGTGCCAGCAGCAAGGACGGTCGGGGGACCCAGTACTTC. Encoded protein: CASSKDGRGTQYF.

The chain uses TRBV4-2 and TRBJ2-5; 11 bases line up with TRBD2. The germline gives CDR1 LGHNA, CDR2 YNFKEQ. The junction had 8 bases not matched to a gene; V was cut back by 4 bases and J by 1 base. CDR3 length: 17 residues. The CDR3: CASSRKLAGEFQETQYF. The CDR3 coding sequence is TGTGCCAGCAGCCGGAAACTAGCGGGGGAATTCCAAGAGACCCAGTACTTC.

The gene calls are TRBV6-5 and TRBJ2-1; a possible D gene is TRBD1 (6 bases). V lost 2 bases to trimming and J lost 10 bases, with 18 bases between them. The CDR3 extends over 15 amino acids. Germline assignment: CDR1 MNHEY and CDR2 SVGAGI. The CDR3 DNA sequence: TGTGCCAGCAGTTACATAGCAGGCAGGGGAAAGGAGCAGTTCTTC. This translates into CASSYIAGRGKEQFF.

This sequence joins TRBV14 and TRBJ1-1, with D possibly TRBD1 on 6 matching bases. This CDR3 comprises 14 residues. V lost 8 bases and J 6 bases, leaving 19 bases between the germline ends. CDR1 is SGHDN and CDR2 is FVKESK in the germline V gene. CDR3 amino acids: CASSSTFRGSEAFF. The CDR3 coding sequence is TGTGCCAGCTCATCCACCTTCAGGGGCTCTGAAGCTTTCTTT.

This clone occurred a few times. The rearrangement uses TRBV24-1 and TRBJ1-2, with 7 bases matching TRBD1. Trimming took 1 base from V and 3 from J; bases not matched to a gene: 4. The germline CDR1 and CDR2 sequences are KGHDR and SFDVKD. The CDR3 totals 15 residues. The CDR3 DNA sequence: TGTGCCACCAGTGATTTTGCAGGGGGACACTATGGCTACACCTTC. This codes for CATSDFAGGHYGYTF.

V is TRBV10-2 and J is TRBJ2-1; TRBD1 agrees at 7 bases. This CDR3 comprises 13 residues. The V gene's germline CDR1 is WSHSY and CDR2 SAAADI. The V segment lost 10 bases and the J segment 8 bases; nucleotides outside the gene matches: 11. CDR3: CATTSRGRDEQFF. DNA for the CDR3: TGCGCCACCACTTCAAGGGGGCGGGATGAGCAGTTCTTC.